This T cell receptor (beta chain) was captured by sequencing in a study of tumor-infiltrating lymphocytes in primary liver carcinoma. Study findings and constraints: Tumor region pairs outstripped tumor-adjacent and tumor-blood pairs in overlap. Top clones occupying all five tumor regions numbered only about 7-25%.

TCR beta cDNA was made from roughly 450 ng total RNA with a constant-region primer. Three nested multiplex PCR rounds, a slightly modified ARM-PCR method, built the TCR beta libraries. In TCRdb, the multiplex PCR reads were re-called with MiXCR into one record per CDR3 protein. The table includes under 130,000 distinct CDR3 sequences, approximately 80% detected once. Co-extraction yielded RNA and DNA from 20-30 mg of unsorted bulk tissue. Many counts were recorded for this clonotype. Its antigen remains unknown. The receptor's source is a man aged 35 to 55 with primary liver carcinoma and hepatitis B virus infection. Sequencing was done on a sample of liver tumor tissue from sampling region 3. As to subset: tumor region T3, left-lateral pole.

The CDR3 here is CASSLLRGEDTGELFF. DNA of the CDR3: TGTGCCAGCAGCCTACTTAGGGGGGAGGACACCGGGGAGCTGTTTTTT. The chain joins TRBV28 to TRBJ2-2; either TRBD1 or TRBD2 may fit D (6 bases each). Germline loops: CDR1 MDHEN, CDR2 SYDVKM. CDR3 length: 16 residues. V was trimmed by 6 bases and J by 3 bases, leaving 17 bases between them.